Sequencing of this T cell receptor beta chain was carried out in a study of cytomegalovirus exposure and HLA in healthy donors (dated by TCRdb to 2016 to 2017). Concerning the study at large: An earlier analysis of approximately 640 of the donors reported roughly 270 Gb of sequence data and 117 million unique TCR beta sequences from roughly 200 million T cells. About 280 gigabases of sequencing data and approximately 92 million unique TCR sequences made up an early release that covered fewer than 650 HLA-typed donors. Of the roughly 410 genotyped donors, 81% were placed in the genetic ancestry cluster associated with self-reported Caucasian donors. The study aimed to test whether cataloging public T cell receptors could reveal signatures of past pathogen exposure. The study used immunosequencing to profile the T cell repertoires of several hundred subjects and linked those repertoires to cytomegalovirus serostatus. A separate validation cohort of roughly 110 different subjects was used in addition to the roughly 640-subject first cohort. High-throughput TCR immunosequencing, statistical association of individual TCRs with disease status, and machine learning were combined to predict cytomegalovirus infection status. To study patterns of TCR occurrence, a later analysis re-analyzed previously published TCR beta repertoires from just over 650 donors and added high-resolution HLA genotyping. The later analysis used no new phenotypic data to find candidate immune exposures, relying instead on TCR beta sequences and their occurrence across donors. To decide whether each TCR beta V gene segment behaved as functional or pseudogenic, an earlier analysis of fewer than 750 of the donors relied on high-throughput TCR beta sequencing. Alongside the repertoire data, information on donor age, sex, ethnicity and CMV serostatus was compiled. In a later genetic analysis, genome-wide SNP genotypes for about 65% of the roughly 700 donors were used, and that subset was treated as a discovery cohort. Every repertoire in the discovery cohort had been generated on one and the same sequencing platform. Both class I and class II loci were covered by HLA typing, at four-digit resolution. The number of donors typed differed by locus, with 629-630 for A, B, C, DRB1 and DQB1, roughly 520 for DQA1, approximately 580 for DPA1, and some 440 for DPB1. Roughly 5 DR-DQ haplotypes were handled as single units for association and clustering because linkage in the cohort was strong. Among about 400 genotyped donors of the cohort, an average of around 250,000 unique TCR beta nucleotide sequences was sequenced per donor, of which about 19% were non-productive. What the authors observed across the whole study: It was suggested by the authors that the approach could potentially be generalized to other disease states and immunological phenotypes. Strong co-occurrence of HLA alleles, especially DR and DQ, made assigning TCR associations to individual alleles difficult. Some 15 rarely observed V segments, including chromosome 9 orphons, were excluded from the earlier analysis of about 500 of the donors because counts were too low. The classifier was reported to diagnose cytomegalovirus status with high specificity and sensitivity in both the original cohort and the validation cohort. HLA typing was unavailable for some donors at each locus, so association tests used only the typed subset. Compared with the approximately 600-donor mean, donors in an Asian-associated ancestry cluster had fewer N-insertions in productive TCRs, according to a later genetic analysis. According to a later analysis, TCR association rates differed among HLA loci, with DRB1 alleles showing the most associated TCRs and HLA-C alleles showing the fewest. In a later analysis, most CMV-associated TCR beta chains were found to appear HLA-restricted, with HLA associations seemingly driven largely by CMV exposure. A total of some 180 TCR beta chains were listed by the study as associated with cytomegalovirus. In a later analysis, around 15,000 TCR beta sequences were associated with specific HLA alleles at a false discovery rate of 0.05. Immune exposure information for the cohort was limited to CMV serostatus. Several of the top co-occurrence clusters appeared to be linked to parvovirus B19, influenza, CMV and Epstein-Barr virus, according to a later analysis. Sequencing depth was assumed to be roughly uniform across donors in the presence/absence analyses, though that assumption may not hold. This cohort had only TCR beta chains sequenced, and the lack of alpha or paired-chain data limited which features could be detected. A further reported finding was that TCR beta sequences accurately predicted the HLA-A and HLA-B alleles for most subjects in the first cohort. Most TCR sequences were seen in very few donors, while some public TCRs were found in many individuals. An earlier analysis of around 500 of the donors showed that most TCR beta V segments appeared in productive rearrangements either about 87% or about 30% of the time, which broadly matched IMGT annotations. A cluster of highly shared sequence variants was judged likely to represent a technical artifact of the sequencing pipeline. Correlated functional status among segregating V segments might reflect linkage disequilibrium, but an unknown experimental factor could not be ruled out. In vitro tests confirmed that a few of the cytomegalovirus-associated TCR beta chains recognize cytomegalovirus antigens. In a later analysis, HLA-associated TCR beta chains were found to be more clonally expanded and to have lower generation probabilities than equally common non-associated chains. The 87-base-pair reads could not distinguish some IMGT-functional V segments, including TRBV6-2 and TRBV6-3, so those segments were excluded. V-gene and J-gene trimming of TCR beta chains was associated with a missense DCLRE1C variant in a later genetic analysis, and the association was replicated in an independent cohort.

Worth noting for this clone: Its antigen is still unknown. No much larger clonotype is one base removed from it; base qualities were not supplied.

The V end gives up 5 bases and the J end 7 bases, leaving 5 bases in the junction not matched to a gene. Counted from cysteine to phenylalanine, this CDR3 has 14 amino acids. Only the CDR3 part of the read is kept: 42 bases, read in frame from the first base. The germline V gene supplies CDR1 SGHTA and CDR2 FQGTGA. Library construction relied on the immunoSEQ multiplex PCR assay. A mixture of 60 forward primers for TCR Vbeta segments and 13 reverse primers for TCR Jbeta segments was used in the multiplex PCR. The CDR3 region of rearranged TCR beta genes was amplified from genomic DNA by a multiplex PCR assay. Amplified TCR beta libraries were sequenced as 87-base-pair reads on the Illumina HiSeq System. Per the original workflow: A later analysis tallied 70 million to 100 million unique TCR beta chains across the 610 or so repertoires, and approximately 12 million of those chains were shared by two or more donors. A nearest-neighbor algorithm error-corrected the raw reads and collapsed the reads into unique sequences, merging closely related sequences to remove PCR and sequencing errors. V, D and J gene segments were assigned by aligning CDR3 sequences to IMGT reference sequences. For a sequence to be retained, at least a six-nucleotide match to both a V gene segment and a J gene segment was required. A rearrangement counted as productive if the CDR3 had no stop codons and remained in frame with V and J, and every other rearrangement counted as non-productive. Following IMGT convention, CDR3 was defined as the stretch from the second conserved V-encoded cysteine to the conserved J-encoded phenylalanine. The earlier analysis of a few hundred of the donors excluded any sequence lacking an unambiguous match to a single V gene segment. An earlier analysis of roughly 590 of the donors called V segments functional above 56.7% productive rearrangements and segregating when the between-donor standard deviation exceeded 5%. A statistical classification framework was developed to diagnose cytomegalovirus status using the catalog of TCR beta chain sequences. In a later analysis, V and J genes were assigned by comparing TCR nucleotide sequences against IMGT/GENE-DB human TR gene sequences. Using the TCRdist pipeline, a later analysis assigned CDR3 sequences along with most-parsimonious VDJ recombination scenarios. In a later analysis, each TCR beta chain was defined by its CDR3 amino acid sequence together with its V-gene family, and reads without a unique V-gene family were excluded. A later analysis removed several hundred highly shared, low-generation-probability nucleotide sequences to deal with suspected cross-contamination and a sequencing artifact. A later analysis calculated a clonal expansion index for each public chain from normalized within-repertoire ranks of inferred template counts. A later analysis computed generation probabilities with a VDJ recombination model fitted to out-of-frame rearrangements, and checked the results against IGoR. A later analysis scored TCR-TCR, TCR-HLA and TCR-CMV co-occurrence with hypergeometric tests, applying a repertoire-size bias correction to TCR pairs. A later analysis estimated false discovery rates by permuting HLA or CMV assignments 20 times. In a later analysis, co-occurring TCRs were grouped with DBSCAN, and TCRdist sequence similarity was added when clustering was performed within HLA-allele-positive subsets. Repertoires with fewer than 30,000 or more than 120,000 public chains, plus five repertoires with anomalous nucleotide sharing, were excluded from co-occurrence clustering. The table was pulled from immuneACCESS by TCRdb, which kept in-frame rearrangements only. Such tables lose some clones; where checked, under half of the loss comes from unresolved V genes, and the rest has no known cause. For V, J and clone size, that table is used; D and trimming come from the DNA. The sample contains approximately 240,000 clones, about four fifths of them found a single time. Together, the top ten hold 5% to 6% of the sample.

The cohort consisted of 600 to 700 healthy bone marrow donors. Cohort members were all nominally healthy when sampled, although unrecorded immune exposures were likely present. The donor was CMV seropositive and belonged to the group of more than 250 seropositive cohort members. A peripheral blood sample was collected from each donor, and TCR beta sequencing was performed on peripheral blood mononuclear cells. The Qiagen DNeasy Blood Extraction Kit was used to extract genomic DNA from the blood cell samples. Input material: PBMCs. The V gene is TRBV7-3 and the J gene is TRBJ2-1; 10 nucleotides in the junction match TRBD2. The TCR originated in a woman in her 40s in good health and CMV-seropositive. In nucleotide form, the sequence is TGTGCCAGCAGCCCTAGCGGGAGAGGGAATGAGCAGTTCTTC. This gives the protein CASSPSGRGNEQFF.